The 3 T cell receptor beta chains below were found in one sample sequenced in a study of blood T cell repertoires in COVID-19. Clones were read by immunoSEQ multiplex PCR, and TCRdb kept only the in-frame ones, dropping some. The sample records around 430,000 clones, approximately 87% being singletons. Sequencing used PBMCs or T cells enriched from blood (not recorded which). The receptors stem from a woman in her fifties or sixties who had recovered from COVID-19.

The chain couples TRBV24-1 to TRBJ2-7; 7 bases line up with TRBD2. Germline CDR1 KGHDR, CDR2 SFDVKD. The length of the CDR3 is 15 residues. Losses at the gene ends were 3 bases for V and 3 bases for J; bases not matched to a gene: 7. The chain's CDR3 is CATSDGRGLNYEQYF. The CDR3 bases are TGTGCCACCAGTGATGGGAGGGGACTAAACTACGAGCAGTACTTC.

This clone occurred once. The rearrangement uses TRBV5-1 and TRBJ1-6, with D unclear. This CDR3 comprises 13 residues. Germline assignment: CDR1 SGHRS and CDR2 YFSETQ. Trimming removed 2 bases from V and 7 bases from J, with 7 bases in between. The CDR3 DNA is TGCGCCAGCAGCTTTGTCGGGAATTCACCCCTCCACTTT. Its protein product is CASSFVGNSPLHF.

Comments on this clone: The junction shows a germline mismatch at one end, possibly a read error. J is TRBJ1-2 and V is TRBV11-1, with D unclear. Germline V gene data show CDR1 as SGHAT and CDR2 as FQDESV (reference sequence). This CDR3 comprises 14 residues. The CDR3 sequence: CASSLAGANYGYTF. Here the CDR3 DNA reads TGTGCCAGCAGCCTAGCCGGAGCCAACTATGGCTACACCTTC.